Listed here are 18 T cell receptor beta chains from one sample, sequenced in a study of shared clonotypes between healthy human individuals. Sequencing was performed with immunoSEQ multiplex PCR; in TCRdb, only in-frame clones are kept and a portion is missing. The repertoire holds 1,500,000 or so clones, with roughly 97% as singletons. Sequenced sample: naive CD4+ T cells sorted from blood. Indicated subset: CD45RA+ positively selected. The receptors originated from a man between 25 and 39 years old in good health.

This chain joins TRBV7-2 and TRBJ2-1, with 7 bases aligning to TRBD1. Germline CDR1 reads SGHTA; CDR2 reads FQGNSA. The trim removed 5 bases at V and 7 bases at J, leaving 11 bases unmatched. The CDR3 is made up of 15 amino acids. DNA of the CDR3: TGTGCCAGCAGCCTCGACAGGGTTTTTAGGAATGAGCAGTTCTTC. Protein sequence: CASSLDRVFRNEQFF.

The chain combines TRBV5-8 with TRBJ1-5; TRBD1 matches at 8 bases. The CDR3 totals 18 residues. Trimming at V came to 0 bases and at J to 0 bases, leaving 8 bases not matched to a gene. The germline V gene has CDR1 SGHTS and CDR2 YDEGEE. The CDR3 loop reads CASSLAGTGDYSNQPQHF. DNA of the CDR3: TGTGCCAGCAGCTTGGCCGGGACAGGAGACTATAGCAATCAGCCCCAGCATTTT.

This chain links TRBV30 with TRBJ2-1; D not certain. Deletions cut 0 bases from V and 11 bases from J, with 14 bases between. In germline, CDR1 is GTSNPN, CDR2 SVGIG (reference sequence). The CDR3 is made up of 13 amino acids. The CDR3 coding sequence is TGTGCCTGGAGTGTACAAGCCTCGGTAAAGCAGTTCTTC. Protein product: CAWSVQASVKQFF. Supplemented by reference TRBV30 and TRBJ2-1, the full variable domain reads SQTIHQWPATLVQPVGSPLSLECTVEGTSNPNLYWYRQAAGRGLQLLFYSVGIGQISSEVPQNLSASRPQDRQFILSSKKLLLSDSGFYLCAWSVQASVKQFFGPGTRLTVL.

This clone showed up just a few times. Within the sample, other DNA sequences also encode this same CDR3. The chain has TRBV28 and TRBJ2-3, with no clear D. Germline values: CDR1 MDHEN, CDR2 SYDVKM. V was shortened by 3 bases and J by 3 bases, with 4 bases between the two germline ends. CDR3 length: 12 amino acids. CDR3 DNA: TGTGCCAGCAGTTTTTTAACAGATACGCAGTATTTT. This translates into CASSFLTDTQYF.

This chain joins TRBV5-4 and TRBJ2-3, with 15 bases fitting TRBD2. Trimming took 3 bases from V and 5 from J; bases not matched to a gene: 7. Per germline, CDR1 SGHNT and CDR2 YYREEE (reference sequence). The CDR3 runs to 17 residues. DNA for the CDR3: TGTGCCAGCAGCTCCCCGGGACTAGCGGGAGGAGGAGATACGCAGTATTTT. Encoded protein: CASSSPGLAGGGDTQYF. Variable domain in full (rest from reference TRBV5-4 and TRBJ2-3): ETGVTQSPTHLIKTRGQQVTLRCSSQSGHNTVSWYQQALGQGPQFIFQYYREEENGRGNFPPRFSGLQFPNYSSELNVNALELDDSALYLCASSSPGLAGGGDTQYFGPGTRLTVL.

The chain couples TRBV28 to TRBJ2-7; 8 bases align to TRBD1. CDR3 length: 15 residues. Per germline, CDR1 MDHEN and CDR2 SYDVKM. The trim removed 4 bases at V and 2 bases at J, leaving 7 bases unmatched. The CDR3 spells CASSYGTGTPYEQYF. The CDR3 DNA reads TGTGCCAGCAGTTACGGGACAGGCACCCCCTACGAGCAGTACTTC.

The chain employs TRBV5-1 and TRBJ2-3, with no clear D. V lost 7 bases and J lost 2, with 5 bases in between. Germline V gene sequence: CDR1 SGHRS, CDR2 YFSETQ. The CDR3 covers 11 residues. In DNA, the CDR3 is TGCGCCAGCTTCGACACAGATACGCAGTATTTT. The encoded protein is CASFDTDTQYF.

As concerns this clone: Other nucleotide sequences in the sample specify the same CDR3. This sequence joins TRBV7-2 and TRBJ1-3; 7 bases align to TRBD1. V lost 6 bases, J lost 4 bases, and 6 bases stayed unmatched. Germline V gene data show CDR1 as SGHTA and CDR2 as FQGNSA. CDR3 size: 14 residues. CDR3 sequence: CASRPTGAGNTIYF. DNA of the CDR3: TGTGCCAGCAGGCCTACAGGGGCAGGAAACACCATATATTTT.

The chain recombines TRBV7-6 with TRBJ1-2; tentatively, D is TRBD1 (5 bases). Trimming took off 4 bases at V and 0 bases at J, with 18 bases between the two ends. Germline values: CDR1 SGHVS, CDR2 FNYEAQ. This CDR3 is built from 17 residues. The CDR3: CASSWSGRMYSNYGYTF. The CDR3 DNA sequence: TGTGCCAGCAGCTGGTCAGGGAGGATGTATTCTAACTATGGCTACACCTTC.

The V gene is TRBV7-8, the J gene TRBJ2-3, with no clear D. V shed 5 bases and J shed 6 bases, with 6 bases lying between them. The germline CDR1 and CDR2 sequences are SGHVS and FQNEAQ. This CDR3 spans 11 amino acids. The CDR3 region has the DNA TGTGCCAGCAGCATAGGGGATACGCAGTATTTT. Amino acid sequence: CASSIGDTQYF.

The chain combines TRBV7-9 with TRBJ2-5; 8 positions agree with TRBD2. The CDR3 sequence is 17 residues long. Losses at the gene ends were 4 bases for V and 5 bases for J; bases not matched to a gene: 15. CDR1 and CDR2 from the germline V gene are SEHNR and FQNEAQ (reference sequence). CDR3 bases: TGTGCCAGCAGCTCGGACCGGGGGGGCGGTCAGTCGGAGACCCAGTACTTC. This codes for CASSSDRGGGQSETQYF. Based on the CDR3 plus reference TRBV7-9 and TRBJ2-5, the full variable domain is DTGVSQNPRHKITKRGQNVTFRCDPISEHNRLYWYRQTLGQGPEFLTYFQNEAQLEKSRLLSDRFSAERPKGSFSTLEIQRTEQGDSAMYLCASSSDRGGGQSETQYFGPGTRLLVL.

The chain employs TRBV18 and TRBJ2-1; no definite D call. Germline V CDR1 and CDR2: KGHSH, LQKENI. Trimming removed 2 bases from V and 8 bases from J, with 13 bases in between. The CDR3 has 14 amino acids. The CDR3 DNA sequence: TGTGCCAGCTCACCAATGCGGACGCTGCATGAGCAGTTCTTC. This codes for CASSPMRTLHEQFF.

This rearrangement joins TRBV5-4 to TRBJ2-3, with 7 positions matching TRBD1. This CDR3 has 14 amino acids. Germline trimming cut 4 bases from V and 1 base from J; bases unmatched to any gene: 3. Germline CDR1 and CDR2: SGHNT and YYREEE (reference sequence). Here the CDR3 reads CASSDGTGTDTQYF. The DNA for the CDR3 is TGTGCCAGCAGCGACGGGACAGGCACAGATACGCAGTATTTT.

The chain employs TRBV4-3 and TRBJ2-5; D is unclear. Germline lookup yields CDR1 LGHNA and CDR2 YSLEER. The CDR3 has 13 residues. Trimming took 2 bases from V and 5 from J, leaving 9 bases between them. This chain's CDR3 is CASSQLKRETQYF. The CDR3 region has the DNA TGCGCCAGCAGCCAACTTAAACGGGAGACCCAGTACTTC.

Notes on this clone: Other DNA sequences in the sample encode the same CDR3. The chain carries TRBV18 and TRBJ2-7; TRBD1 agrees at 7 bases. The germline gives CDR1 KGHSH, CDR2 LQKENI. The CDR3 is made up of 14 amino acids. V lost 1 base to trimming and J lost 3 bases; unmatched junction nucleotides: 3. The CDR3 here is CASSPLGQNYEQYF. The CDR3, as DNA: TGTGCCAGCTCACCACTGGGACAGAACTACGAGCAGTACTTC.

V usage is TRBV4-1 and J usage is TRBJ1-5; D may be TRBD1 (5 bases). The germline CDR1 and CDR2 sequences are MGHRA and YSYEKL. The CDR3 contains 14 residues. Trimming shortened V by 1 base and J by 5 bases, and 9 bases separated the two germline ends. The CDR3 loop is CASSQAGGDQPQHF. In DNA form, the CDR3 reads TGCGCCAGCAGCCAAGCGGGGGGGGATCAGCCCCAGCATTTT.

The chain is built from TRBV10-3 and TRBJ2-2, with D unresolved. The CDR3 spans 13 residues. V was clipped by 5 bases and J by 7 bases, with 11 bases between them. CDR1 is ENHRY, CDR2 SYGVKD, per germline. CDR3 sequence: CAISPDISGELFF. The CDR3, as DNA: TGTGCCATCAGTCCCGACATTAGCGGGGAGCTGTTTTTT.

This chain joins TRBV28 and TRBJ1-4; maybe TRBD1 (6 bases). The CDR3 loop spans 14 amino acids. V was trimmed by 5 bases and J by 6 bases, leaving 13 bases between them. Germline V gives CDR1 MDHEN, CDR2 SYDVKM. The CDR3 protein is CASSNWDNHEKLFF. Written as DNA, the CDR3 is TGTGCCAGCAGTAATTGGGACAACCATGAAAAACTGTTTTTT. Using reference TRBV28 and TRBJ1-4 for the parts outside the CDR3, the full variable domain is DVKVTQSSRYLVKRTGEKVFLECVQDMDHENMFWYRQDPGLGLRLIYFSYDVKMKEKGDIPEGYSVSREKKERFSLILESASTNQTSMYLCASSNWDNHEKLFFGSGTQLSVL.